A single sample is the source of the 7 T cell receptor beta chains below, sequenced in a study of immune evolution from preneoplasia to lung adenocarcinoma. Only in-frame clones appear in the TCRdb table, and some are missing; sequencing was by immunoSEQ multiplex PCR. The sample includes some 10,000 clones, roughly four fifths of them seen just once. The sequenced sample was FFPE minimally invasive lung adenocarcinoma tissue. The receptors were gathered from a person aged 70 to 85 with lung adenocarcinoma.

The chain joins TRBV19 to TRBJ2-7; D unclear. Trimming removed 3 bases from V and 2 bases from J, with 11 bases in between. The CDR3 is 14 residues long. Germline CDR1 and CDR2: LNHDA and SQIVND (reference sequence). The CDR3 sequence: CASSMMDGPYEQYF. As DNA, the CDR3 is TGTGCCAGTAGTATGATGGACGGACCCTACGAGCAGTACTTC.

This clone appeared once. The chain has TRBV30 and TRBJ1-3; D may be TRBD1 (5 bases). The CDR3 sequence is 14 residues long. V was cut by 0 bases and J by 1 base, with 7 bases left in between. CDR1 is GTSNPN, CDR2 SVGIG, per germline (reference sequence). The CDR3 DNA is TGTGCCTGGAGTGTTGGGGGATCTGGAAACACCATATATTTT. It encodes CAWSVGGSGNTIYF.

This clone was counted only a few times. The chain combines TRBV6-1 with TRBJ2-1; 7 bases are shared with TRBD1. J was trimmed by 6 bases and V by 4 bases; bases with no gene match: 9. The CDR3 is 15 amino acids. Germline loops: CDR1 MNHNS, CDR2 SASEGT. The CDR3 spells CASSGTGGRGNEQFF. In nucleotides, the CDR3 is TGTGCCAGCAGTGGGACAGGCGGTAGGGGCAATGAGCAGTTCTTC.

The CDR3 DNA reads as TGTGCCACCAGCAGAGATGCGAGCGGGGGGGCTGGGGCCAACGTCCTGACTTTC. Protein product: CATSRDASGGAGANVLTF. The chain carries TRBV15 and TRBJ2-6; 10 bases fit TRBD2. Germline CDR1 is LNHNV and CDR2 is YYDKDF (reference sequence). Losses at the gene ends were 0 bases for V and 2 bases for J; bases not matched to a gene: 4. This CDR3 is built from 18 residues.

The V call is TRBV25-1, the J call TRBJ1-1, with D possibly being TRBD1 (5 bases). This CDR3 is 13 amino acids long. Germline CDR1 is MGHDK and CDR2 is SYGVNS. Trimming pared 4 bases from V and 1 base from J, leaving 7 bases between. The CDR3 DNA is TGTGCCAGCAGTGCAGGGAGGAACACTGAAGCTTTCTTT. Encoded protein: CASSAGRNTEAFF.

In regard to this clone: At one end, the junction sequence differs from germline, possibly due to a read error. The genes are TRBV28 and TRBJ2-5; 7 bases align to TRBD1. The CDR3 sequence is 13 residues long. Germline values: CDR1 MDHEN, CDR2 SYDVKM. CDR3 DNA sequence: TGTGCCGGCAGTCGGGACAGCCAAGAGACCCAGTACTTC. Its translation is CAGSRDSQETQYF.

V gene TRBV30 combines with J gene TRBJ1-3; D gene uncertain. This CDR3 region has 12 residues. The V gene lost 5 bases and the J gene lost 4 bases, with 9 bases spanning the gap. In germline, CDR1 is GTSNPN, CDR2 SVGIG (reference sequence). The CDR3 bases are TGTGCCTGGGGTGGGGAAGGAAACACCATATATTTT. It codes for CAWGGEGNTIYF.